One sample yielded the 8 T cell receptor beta chains listed below, sequenced in a study of T cell responses to AZD1222 COVID-19 vaccine. Assay used: immunoSEQ multiplex PCR; TCRdb lists only in-frame clones, some missing. This sample has approximately 130,000 clones; approximately 91% occur once, and the top ten carry approximately 1.8%. Specimen: peripheral blood, collected on day 0 of AZD1222 vaccination. The receptors come from an adult in good health.

The chain carries TRBV7-2 and TRBJ2-7; D unclear. Germline loops: CDR1 SGHTA, CDR2 FQGNSA. The CDR3 totals 13 residues. Trimming shortened V by 2 bases and J by 0 bases, and 5 bases separated the two germline ends. The CDR3 bases are TGTGCCAGCAGCTTACCGAGCTCCTACGAGCAGTACTTC. It translates to CASSLPSSYEQYF. The whole variable domain, filled in from reference TRBV7-2 and TRBJ2-7, reads GAGVSQSPSNKVTEKGKDVELRCDPISGHTALYWYRQSLGQGLEFLIYFQGNSAPDKSGLPSDRFSAERTGGSVSTLTIQRTQQEDSAVYLCASSLPSSYEQYFGPGTRLTVT.

The chain carries TRBV15 and TRBJ2-7, with 9 bases lining up with TRBD1. V shed 0 bases and J 2 bases; nucleotides not matched to a gene: 2. The CDR3 contains 15 residues. From germline, CDR1 is LNHNV and CDR2 YYDKDF (reference sequence). CDR3 DNA: TGTGCCACCAGCAGAGAGAGGGACAGGGCCTACGAGCAGTACTTC. Protein: CATSRERDRAYEQYF.

This clone was picked up a small number of times. The chain uses TRBV28 and TRBJ2-7; 8 bases map to TRBD2. CDR1 is MDHEN, CDR2 SYDVKM, per germline. The CDR3 is made up of 18 amino acids. V shed 4 bases and J 0 bases; nucleotides not matched to a gene: 14. The CDR3 loop reads CASSSDRLAGPSSYEQYF. The CDR3 nucleotides are TGTGCCAGCAGTTCCGATAGGCTAGCGGGTCCGAGCTCCTACGAGCAGTACTTC.

This rearrangement joins TRBV6-5 to TRBJ2-7, with D unresolved. Germline V lookup: CDR1 MNHEY, CDR2 SVGAGI. This CDR3 has 12 amino acids. V lost 7 bases and J lost 3, with 10 bases in between. This CDR3 is CASNPLNYEQYF. The CDR3 DNA reads as TGTGCCAGCAACCCACTAAACTACGAGCAGTACTTC.

In nucleotides, the CDR3 is TGTGCCAGCGTCATGGGGGAATGGAACACTGAAGCTTTCTTT. Amino acids: CASVMGEWNTEAFF. The rearrangement uses TRBV7-9 and TRBJ1-1, with D possibly being TRBD1 (5 bases). CDR3 length equals 14 residues. Between the trimmed V and J ends, which lost 8 bases and 1 base, there was a span of 14 bases. CDR1 is SEHNR, CDR2 FQNEAQ, per germline (reference sequence).

This chain uses TRBV28 with TRBJ1-2; no firm D call. The germline gives CDR1 MDHEN, CDR2 SYDVKM. The CDR3 runs to 12 residues. With 2 bases removed from V and 3 bases from J, the gap between germline ends came to 4 bases. The CDR3 coding sequence is TGTGCCAGCAGTTTACAGGACTATGGCTACACCTTC. It translates to CASSLQDYGYTF.

This chain links TRBV6-5 with TRBJ1-2; 7 bases align to TRBD1. Looked up from germline, CDR1 is MNHEY and CDR2 is SVGAGI. The length of the CDR3 is 14 residues. J gave up 7 bases and V 6 bases, and 11 bases lay outside the gene matches. CDR3 sequence: CASRGTGVQGGYTF. DNA for the CDR3: TGTGCCAGCAGAGGTACAGGGGTACAGGGTGGCTACACCTTC.

This clone appeared a few times. The CDR3 coding sequence is TGTGCCAGCAGCGCCCGGGGGACGCCGACGGCTAACACTGAAGCTTTCTTT. Protein: CASSARGTPTANTEAFF. The rearrangement uses TRBV9 and TRBJ1-1; weak D call: TRBD1 (5 bases). Germline CDR1 SGDLS, CDR2 YYNGEE. The V end was cut by 3 bases, the J end by 2 bases, with 20 bases between. This CDR3 region has 17 residues.